Sequencing of this T cell receptor beta chain was carried out in a study of CXCR3-negative and CXCR3-positive naive CD8 T cells. UMI-labeled TRB cDNA libraries were prepared by 5' RACE. TCRdb reworked the 5' RACE reads into one entry per CDR3 protein, no DNA. The sample includes around 88,000 distinct CDR3 sequences. There are 15 residues in the CDR3. The germline V gene has CDR1 LNHDA and CDR2 SQIVND (reference sequence). Remarks on this clonotype: Its target is unknown.

Study findings and constraints: Higher TRB CDR3 hydrophobicity marked CXCR3-positive naive cells relative to CXCR3-negative naive cells.

This chain uses TRBV19 with TRBJ2-1; the D call of TRBD1 rests on TCRdb alone, since no DNA is present to check it. The sample comprised naive CXCR3+ CD8+ T cells from blood. Subset described: CD45RO-CCR7+CD27+CD95- naive CD8+ T cells expressing CXCR3 (TNR3+). The receptor was derived from a human donor in good health. Some clones in this sample may be carry-over from other donors' samples. This CDR3 reads CASSQGASSYNEQFF. Full variable domain (remainder filled in from reference TRBV19 and TRBJ2-1): DGGITQSPKYLFRKEGQNVTLSCEQNLNHDAMYWYRQDPGQGLRLIYYSQIVNDFQKGDIAEGYSVSREKKESFPLTVTSAQKNPTAFYLCASSQGASSYNEQFFGPGTRLTVL.